This TCR beta chain was profiled in a study of T cells in Graves' hyperthyroidism and ophthalmopathy. This clonotype was seen repeatedly, ten times or more. The target antigen is unknown. Trimming took 5 bases from V and 8 from J, leaving 9 bases between them. Germline loops: CDR1 GTSNPN, CDR2 SVGIG (reference sequence). The CDR3 totals 10 residues. RNA transcripts served as the template for amplifying TCR beta CDR3 regions. HTBI primers drove first-round RT-PCR of the TCR CDR3. TCRdb reanalysed the multiplex PCR reads using MiXCR and keeps one entry per CDR3 protein. The table has around 270,000 distinct CDR3 sequences, 15% to 20% seen once. The PBMCs were sourced from fresh peripheral blood (around 9.9 ml). Notes on the study in general: Also found in blood were most expanded thyroid clonotypes above 0.001.

This TCR was sampled from a middle-aged man with Graves' ophthalmopathy. Sequencing was carried out using blood. The V call is TRBV30, the J call TRBJ1-2; the D gene is possibly TRBD1 (5 bases). The CDR3 reads CAWYQGGYTF. DNA of the CDR3: TGTGCCTGGTATCAGGGCGGCTACACCTTC.